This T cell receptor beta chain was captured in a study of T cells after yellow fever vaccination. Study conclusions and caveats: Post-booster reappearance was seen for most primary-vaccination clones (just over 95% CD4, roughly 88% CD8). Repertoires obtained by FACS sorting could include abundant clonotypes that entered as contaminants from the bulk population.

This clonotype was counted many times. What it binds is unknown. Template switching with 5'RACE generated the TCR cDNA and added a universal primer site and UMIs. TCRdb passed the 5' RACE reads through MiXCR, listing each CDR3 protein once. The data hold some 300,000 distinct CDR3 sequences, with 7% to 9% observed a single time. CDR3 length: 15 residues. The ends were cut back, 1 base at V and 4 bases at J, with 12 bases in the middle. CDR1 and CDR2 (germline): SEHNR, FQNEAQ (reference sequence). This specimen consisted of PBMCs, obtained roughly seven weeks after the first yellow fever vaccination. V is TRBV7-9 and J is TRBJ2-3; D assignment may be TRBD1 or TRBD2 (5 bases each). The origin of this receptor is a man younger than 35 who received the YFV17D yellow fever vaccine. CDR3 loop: CASSLDARGADTQYF. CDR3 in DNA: TGTGCCAGCAGCTTAGACGCGAGGGGCGCAGATACGCAGTATTTT. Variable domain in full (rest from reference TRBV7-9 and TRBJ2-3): DTGVSQNPRHKITKRGQNVTFRCDPISEHNRLYWYRQTLGQGPEFLTYFQNEAQLEKSRLLSDRFSAERPKGSFSTLEIQRTEQGDSAMYLCASSLDARGADTQYFGPGTRLTVL.